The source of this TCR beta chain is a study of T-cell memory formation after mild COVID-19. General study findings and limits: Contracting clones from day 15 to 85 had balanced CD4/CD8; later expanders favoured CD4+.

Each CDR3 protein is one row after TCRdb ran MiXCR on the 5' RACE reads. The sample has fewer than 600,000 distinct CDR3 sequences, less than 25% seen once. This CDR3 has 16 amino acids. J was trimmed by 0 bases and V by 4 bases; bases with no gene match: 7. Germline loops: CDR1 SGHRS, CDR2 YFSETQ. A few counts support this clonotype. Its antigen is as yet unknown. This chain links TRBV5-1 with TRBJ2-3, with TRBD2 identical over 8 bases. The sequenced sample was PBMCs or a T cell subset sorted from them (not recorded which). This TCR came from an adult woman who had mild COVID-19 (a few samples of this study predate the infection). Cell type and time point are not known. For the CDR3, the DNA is TGCGCCAGCAGCCTAAAACCTAGCGGGAGCACAGATACGCAGTATTTT. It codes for CASSLKPSGSTDTQYF.